The following is a T cell receptor (beta chain) sequence with its context. Its target is unknown. The time point was: week 11, during vaccination. Each dose delivered 300 ug of mutant IDH1 20-mer peptide subcutaneously with imiquimod. Donors' newly diagnosed IDH1-mutant WHO grade 3 or 4 astrocytomas lacked nuclear ATRX. The data belong to a study of a mutant IDH1 vaccine in newly diagnosed glioma. Study summary: All eight of the vaccinations patients received fell in weeks 1, 3, 5, 7, 11, 15, 19 and 23. Study-level findings and limits: It was roughly 93% of patients that developed vaccine-induced immune responses.

The CDR3 runs to 12 residues. The V gene's germline CDR1 is SQVTM and CDR2 ANQGSEA. Trimming left V 6 bases short and J 3 bases short, with 11 bases between. This table comes from immunoSEQ multiplex PCR, and its TCRdb copy is limited to in-frame clones, with some not included. The sample contains around 65,000 clones, about four fifths of which appear only once. The receptor was derived from a man in his fifties or sixties with glioma. The gene calls are TRBV29-1 and TRBJ2-5; D not resolved. The sample consisted of PBMCs, taken from a glioma patient whose treatment included an IDH1 peptide vaccine. CDR3: CSVVDLEETQYF. In nucleotides, the CDR3 is TGCAGCGTGGTGGACCTAGAAGAGACCCAGTACTTC.